This T cell receptor (beta chain) came from a study of blood T cell repertoires in COVID-19. At the level of the study: The origin of the acute and convalescent COVID-19 samples was the United States, Italy and Spain. The cDNA or gDNA used as material had been derived from T cells, B-cell-depleted T cells, or PBMCs.

Germline CDR1 SEHNR, CDR2 FQNEAQ (reference sequence). V was pared by 5 bases and J by 2 bases, with 7 bases of the junction left unmatched. CDR3 length: 16 amino acids. Clones were read by immunoSEQ multiplex PCR, and TCRdb kept only the in-frame ones, dropping some. The sample records just over 75,000 clones, 87% being singletons. Sequenced material: peripheral blood. This TCR was recovered from a woman at least 80 years old with active or convalescent COVID-19. The chain joins TRBV7-9 to TRBJ2-3; the match to TRBD1 covers 10 bases. The chain's CDR3 is CASSLRDRGHTDTQYF. Written as DNA, the CDR3 is TGTGCCAGCAGCCTCCGGGACAGGGGACACACAGATACGCAGTATTTT.